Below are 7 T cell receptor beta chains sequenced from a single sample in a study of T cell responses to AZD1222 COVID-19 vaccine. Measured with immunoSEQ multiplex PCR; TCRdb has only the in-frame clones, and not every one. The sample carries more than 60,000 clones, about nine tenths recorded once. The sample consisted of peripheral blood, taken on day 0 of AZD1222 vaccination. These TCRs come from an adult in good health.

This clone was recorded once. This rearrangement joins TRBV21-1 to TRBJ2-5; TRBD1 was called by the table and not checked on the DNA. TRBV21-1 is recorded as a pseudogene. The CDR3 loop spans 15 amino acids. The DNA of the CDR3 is TGTGCCAGCAGCATACAGGGGGCGCCTCGAGAGACCCAGTACTTC. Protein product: CASSIQGAPRETQYF.

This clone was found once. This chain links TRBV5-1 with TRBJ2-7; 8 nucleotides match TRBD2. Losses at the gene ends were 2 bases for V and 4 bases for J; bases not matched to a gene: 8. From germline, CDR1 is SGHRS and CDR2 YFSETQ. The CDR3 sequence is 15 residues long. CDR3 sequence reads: CASSFQRGLGYEQYF. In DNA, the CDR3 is TGCGCCAGCAGCTTTCAGCGGGGGTTGGGGTACGAGCAGTACTTC.

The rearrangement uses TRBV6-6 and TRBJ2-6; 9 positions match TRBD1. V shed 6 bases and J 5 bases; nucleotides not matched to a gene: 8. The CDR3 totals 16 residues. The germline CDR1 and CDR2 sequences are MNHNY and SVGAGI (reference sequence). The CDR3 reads CASRTGGSRWANVLTF. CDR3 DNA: TGTGCCAGCAGGACAGGGGGGAGTCGGTGGGCCAACGTCCTGACTTTC.

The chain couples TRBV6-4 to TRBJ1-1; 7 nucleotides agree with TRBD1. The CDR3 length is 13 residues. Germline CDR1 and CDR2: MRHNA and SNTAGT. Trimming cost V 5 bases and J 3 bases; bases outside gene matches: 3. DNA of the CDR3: TGTGCCAGCAGTAAAGACAGGGACACTGAAGCTTTCTTT. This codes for CASSKDRDTEAFF.

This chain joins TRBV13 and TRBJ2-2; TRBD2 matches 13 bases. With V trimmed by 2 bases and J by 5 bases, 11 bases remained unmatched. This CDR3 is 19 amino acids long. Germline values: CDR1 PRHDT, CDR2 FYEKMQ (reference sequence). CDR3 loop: CASSLSPRTSGSFTGELFF. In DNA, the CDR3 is TGTGCCAGCAGCTTAAGCCCAAGGACTAGCGGGAGTTTTACCGGGGAGCTGTTTTTT.

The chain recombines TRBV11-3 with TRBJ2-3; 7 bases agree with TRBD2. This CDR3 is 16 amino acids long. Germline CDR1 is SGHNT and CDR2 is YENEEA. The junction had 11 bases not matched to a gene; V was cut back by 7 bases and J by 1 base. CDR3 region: CASTLGEGDGTDTQYF. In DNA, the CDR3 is TGTGCCAGCACCCTGGGGGAGGGAGATGGCACAGATACGCAGTATTTT.

CDR3 amino acids: CASTSGRGDTQYF. The CDR3 region has the DNA TGTGCCAGCACGAGCGGGAGGGGGGATACGCAGTATTTT. The chain combines TRBV6-5 with TRBJ2-3, with 10 bases fitting TRBD2. The CDR3 is 13 amino acids. Losses at the gene ends were 7 bases for V and 6 bases for J; bases not matched to a gene: 4. CDR1 is MNHEY and CDR2 is SVGAGI in the germline V gene.